This TCR beta chain was captured by sequencing in a study of CD8+ T cells in alopecia areata. Study information: Tofacitinib ran for 6 to 18 months before 6 months off drug. Using the percentage of affected scalp area, treated patients' severity was scored.

Study results and limitations: An increase in clonality over normal scalp was evident in lesional scalp, especially alopecia totalis/universalis.

Between the trimmed V and J ends, which lost 3 bases and 0 bases, there was a span of 7 bases. The CDR3 runs to 14 residues. In germline, CDR1 is KGHSH, CDR2 LQKENI. Documented treatment: oral pan-JAK inhibitor, 5-10 mg twice daily. Samples from alopecia areata patients were lesional scalp punch biopsies and peripheral blood. A remark on this clone: Its antigen is undetermined.

Extracted RNA was reverse transcribed into cDNA, the sequencing template. This table comes from immunoSEQ multiplex PCR, and its TCRdb copy is limited to in-frame clones, with some not included. The table has about 87,000 clones, just over 70% seen once. This clonotype was sampled from a human donor with alopecia areata. The chain uses TRBV18 and TRBJ2-3; D gene ambiguous. The specimen was CD8+ T cells sorted from blood, collected at approximately week 44, from a patient treated with tofacitinib. This CDR3 is CASSPSTSTDTQYF. CDR3 DNA sequence: TGTGCCAGCTCACCCTCCACTAGCACAGATACGCAGTATTTT.